This T cell receptor beta chain is from a study of blood T cell repertoires in COVID-19. Turning to the study itself: Donors in the United States, Italy and Spain gave samples during acute or convalescent COVID-19.

This CDR3 is 14 amino acids long. Germline CDR1 is SGHDN and CDR2 is FVKESK. V shed 5 bases and J shed 4 bases, with 15 bases lying between them. Study processing details: From reference gene primer amplification, estimates of nucleated cell counts were derived. Clones were sequenced by immunoSEQ multiplex PCR, and TCRdb holds only the in-frame ones, with some missing. V and J calls and clone size follow that table, whereas D and trimming were derived from the DNA. The table lists 150,000 to 200,000 clones, 87% of them singletons, with about 1.6% in the top ten. Material for sequencing was peripheral blood. The chain carries TRBV14 and TRBJ2-7; a possible D gene is TRBD2 (6 bases). This sequence was found in a woman between 50 and 59 years old with acute or convalescent COVID-19. The CDR3 region has the DNA TGTGCCAGCAGCTTGGGGGGAGGTTGGTACGAGCAGTACTTC. This sequence encodes CASSLGGGWYEQYF.